Below are 30 T cell receptor beta chains sequenced from a single sample in a study of cytomegalovirus exposure and HLA in healthy donors. PCR amplification relied on 60 Vbeta primers (plus 13 Jbeta primers). Using immunoSEQ multiplex PCR, the repertoire was profiled, and TCRdb retains in-frame clones only, with some absent. Reported are around 34,000 clones; the ten largest clones contain approximately 2%. The material sequenced was PBMCs. The receptors derive from a woman aged 40 to 50 in good health and CMV-seropositive.

The chain has TRBV7-3 and TRBJ1-2; D gene unclear. Germline CDR1 reads SGHTA; CDR2 reads FQGTGA. V lost 2 bases to trimming and J lost 6 bases, with 19 bases between them. The CDR3 contains 16 residues. CDR3 amino acids: CASSLLGGGISDGYTF. CDR3 nucleotide sequence: TGTGCCAGCAGCTTACTGGGTGGAGGAATCTCCGATGGCTACACCTTC.

In regard to this clone: The junction and the germline gene differ at one end; a read error may be behind it. The rearrangement uses TRBV14 and TRBJ2-7, with 10 bases fitting TRBD1. The germline gives CDR1 SGHDN, CDR2 FVKESK. The CDR3 is 14 amino acids. The CDR3 DNA reads TGTGCCAGCAGCGAAGACAGGGGGCATTACGAGCAGTACTTC. Translated, it gives CASSEDRGHYEQYF.

This chain uses TRBV5-8 with TRBJ1-5; 11 bases match TRBD1. Germline V gene data show CDR1 as SGHTS and CDR2 as YDEGEE. The CDR3 covers 16 residues. V lost 3 bases to trimming and J lost 3 bases; unmatched junction nucleotides: 5. The CDR3 spells CASSSRTGGYNQPQHF. DNA of the CDR3: TGTGCCAGCAGCTCCCGGACAGGGGGCTACAATCAGCCCCAGCATTTT.

This chain connects TRBV9 to TRBJ2-2, with TRBD2 identical over 11 bases. The V and J ends lost 7 bases and 4 bases, in that order; junction bases with no gene match: 6. The length of the CDR3 is 15 residues. The germline V gene has CDR1 SGDLS and CDR2 YYNGEE. CDR3 loop: CASGRLAGSTGELFF. CDR3 bases: TGTGCCAGCGGACGACTAGCGGGAAGCACCGGGGAGCTGTTTTTT.

V usage is TRBV28 and J usage is TRBJ2-1; TRBD2 might be the D (6 bases). Trimming left V 8 bases short and J 3 bases short, with 17 bases between. The CDR3 sequence is 15 residues long. CDR1 MDHEN and CDR2 SYDVKM come from the germline V gene. CDR3 protein: CASQGAGSLYNEQFF. The CDR3, as DNA: TGTGCCAGCCAAGGGGCCGGGAGTCTCTACAATGAGCAGTTCTTC.

The rearrangement links TRBV4-2 to TRBJ1-4; D uncertain. Between the trimmed V and J ends, which lost 6 bases and 4 bases, there was a span of 15 bases. The CDR3 contains 15 residues. CDR1 and CDR2 from the germline V gene are LGHNA and YNFKEQ. CDR3 DNA: TGTGCCAGCAGGGGTGGCGCCGGGATTAATGAAAAACTGTTTTTT. Protein sequence: CASRGGAGINEKLFF.

This chain uses TRBV9 with TRBJ2-7; D may be TRBD1 (5 bases). This CDR3 has 15 residues. In germline, CDR1 is SGDLS, CDR2 YYNGEE. Trimming shortened V by 0 bases and J by 4 bases, and 14 bases separated the two germline ends. The DNA of the CDR3 is TGTGCCAGCAGCGTAGCCTCTACGACAGATTACGAGCAGTACTTC. It is translated as CASSVASTTDYEQYF.

CDR3 nucleotide sequence: TGTGCCAGCATTCAGCCAGGCGTCTCTGGAAACACCATATATTTT. Its translation: CASIQPGVSGNTIYF. The chain employs TRBV6-6 and TRBJ1-3; D not certain. V was trimmed by 7 bases and J by 0 bases, leaving 13 bases between them. This CDR3 spans 15 amino acids. CDR1 and CDR2 (germline): MNHNY, SVGAGI (reference sequence).

The chain has TRBV10-3 and TRBJ1-2, with D perhaps TRBD1 (6 bases). The CDR3 is made up of 12 amino acids. In germline, CDR1 is ENHRY, CDR2 SYGVKD. Trimming took 3 bases from V and 5 from J, leaving 7 bases between them. The CDR3 sequence: CAISEQGYGYTF. CDR3 in DNA: TGTGCCATCAGTGAACAGGGATATGGCTACACCTTC.

The chain couples TRBV27 to TRBJ2-7, with a possible D match to TRBD1 (6 bases). The CDR3 is 13 amino acids. CDR1 MNHEY and CDR2 SMNVEV come from the germline V gene (reference sequence). The V and J ends lost 3 bases and 1 base respectively, with 7 bases between them. The DNA of the CDR3 is TGTGCCAGCAGTTTTGGGACATCCTACGAGCAGTACTTC. It encodes CASSFGTSYEQYF.

The chain joins TRBV7-2 to TRBJ2-2, with D maybe TRBD1 (6 bases). Germline V gene data show CDR1 as SGHTA and CDR2 as FQGNSA. There are 14 residues in the CDR3. V was clipped by 3 bases and J by 8 bases, with 13 bases between them. The CDR3, as DNA: TGTGCCAGCAGCTTTTATCAGGGGTCGGGGGAGCTGTTTTTT. Its translation: CASSFYQGSGELFF. The full variable domain, rest sourced from reference TRBV7-2 and TRBJ2-2, is GAGVSQSPSNKVTEKGKDVELRCDPISGHTALYWYRQSLGQGLEFLIYFQGNSAPDKSGLPSDRFSAERTGGSVSTLTIQRTQQEDSAVYLCASSFYQGSGELFFGEGSRLTVL.

The chain uses TRBV2 and TRBJ2-5, with D uncertain. V shed 3 bases and J shed 5 bases, with 7 bases lying between them. This CDR3 is built from 12 residues. The germline V gene has CDR1 SNHLY and CDR2 FYNNEI. DNA of the CDR3: TGTGCCAGCAGTGACCACACGGAGACCCAGTACTTC. This sequence encodes CASSDHTETQYF.

The genes are TRBV5-6 and TRBJ2-3; 9 bases are a match to TRBD2. J gave up 4 bases and V 0 bases, and 15 bases lay outside the gene matches. CDR1 and CDR2 from the germline V gene are SGHDT and YYEEEE. CDR3 length: 19 residues. The CDR3, as DNA: TGTGCCAGCAGCTTGGTGGGCGATGGCGGGGGGGCCTATCCAGATACGCAGTATTTT. Its translation: CASSLVGDGGGAYPDTQYF.

The rearrangement links TRBV4-1 to TRBJ1-1; D remains ambiguous. CDR1 and CDR2 (germline): MGHRA, YSYEKL. V lost 1 base and J lost 0, with 9 bases in between. CDR3 length: 15 amino acids. The CDR3 DNA reads TGCGCCAGCAGCCAAGTCGGACTTATGAACACTGAAGCTTTCTTT. Protein product: CASSQVGLMNTEAFF.

The genes are TRBV5-5 and TRBJ2-4; TRBD1 is a possible D gene (6 bases). Germline values: CDR1 SGHKS, CDR2 YYEKEE (reference sequence). There are 16 residues in the CDR3. Trimming removed 0 bases from V and 1 base from J, with 11 bases in between. The CDR3 spells CASSLVQGLAKNIQYF. The CDR3 bases are TGTGCCAGCAGCTTGGTACAGGGATTGGCCAAAAACATTCAGTACTTC.

V usage is TRBV5-1 and J usage is TRBJ1-4; possible D gene TRBD1, 6 bases. V lost 1 base and J 8 bases, leaving 9 bases between the germline ends. The V gene's germline CDR1 is SGHRS and CDR2 YFSETQ. The CDR3 spans 13 residues. The CDR3 DNA reads as TGCGCCAGCAGCTTGACAGGACAGGAAAAACTGTTTTTT. It translates to CASSLTGQEKLFF. Using reference TRBV5-1 and TRBJ1-4 for the parts outside the CDR3, the full variable domain is KAGVTQTPRYLIKTRGQQVTLSCSPISGHRSVSWYQQTPGQGLQFLFEYFSETQRNKGNFPGRFSGRQFSNSRSEMNVSTLELGDSALYLCASSLTGQEKLFFGSGTQLSVL.

The chain recombines TRBV6-5 with TRBJ1-6, with 10 bases that match TRBD1. There are 14 residues in the CDR3. After removal of 4 bases from V and 9 bases from J, the junction contained 3 bases not matched to a gene. Germline values: CDR1 MNHEY, CDR2 SVGAGI. Here the CDR3 reads CASSSGQGGSPLHF. CDR3 nucleotide sequence: TGTGCCAGCAGTTCCGGACAGGGGGGTTCACCCCTCCACTTT.

The V call is TRBV7-8, the J call TRBJ1-5; D unclear. The germline CDR1 and CDR2 sequences are SGHVS and FQNEAQ. The CDR3 length is 17 residues. Trimming took off 5 bases at V and 2 bases at J, with 19 bases between the two ends. CDR3 amino acids: CASSPFGRGVGNQPQHF. CDR3 bases: TGTGCCAGCAGCCCCTTCGGGCGCGGGGTTGGCAATCAGCCCCAGCATTTT.

V usage is TRBV4-3 and J usage is TRBJ2-1; 10 positions agree with TRBD2. V lost 1 base, J lost 5 bases, and 5 bases stayed unmatched. CDR1 and CDR2 from the germline V gene are LGHNA and YSLEER. The CDR3 consists of 16 residues. In DNA, the CDR3 is TGCGCCAGCAGCCAAGTTGGCCTAGCGGGAGACAATGAGCAGTTCTTC. It yields the protein CASSQVGLAGDNEQFF.

Here the CDR3 reads CASSLGLTLMNTEAFF. In DNA, the CDR3 is TGTGCCAGCAGCTTAGGACTGACGCTCATGAACACTGAAGCTTTCTTT. The gene calls are TRBV11-2 and TRBJ1-1; no clear D. The CDR3 is 16 residues long. The ends were cut back, 1 base at V and 0 bases at J, with 12 bases in the middle. Germline V lookup: CDR1 SGHAT, CDR2 FQNNGV.

The rearrangement uses TRBV19 and TRBJ1-3, with no clear D. Deletions cut 6 bases from V and 1 base from J, with 10 bases between. Germline values: CDR1 LNHDA, CDR2 SQIVND (reference sequence). The CDR3 length is 14 residues. The CDR3: CASSPLLSGNTIYF. The CDR3 DNA reads TGTGCCAGTAGCCCCCTTCTGTCTGGAAACACCATATATTTT. The whole variable domain, remainder taken from reference TRBV19 and TRBJ1-3, is DGGITQSPKYLFRKEGQNVTLSCEQNLNHDAMYWYRQDPGQGLRLIYYSQIVNDFQKGDIAEGYSVSREKKESFPLTVTSAQKNPTAFYLCASSPLLSGNTIYFGEGSWLTVV.

The J gene is TRBJ2-3, the V gene TRBV28, with TRBD2 matching 14 bases. The germline V gene encodes CDR1 MDHEN and CDR2 SYDVKM. This CDR3 has 17 amino acids. Trimming took 5 bases from V and 4 from J; bases not matched to a gene: 8. CDR3 DNA sequence: TGTGCCAGCAGTCACGGGACTAGCGGGAGTGGCGCAGATACGCAGTATTTT. This sequence encodes CASSHGTSGSGADTQYF.

This rearrangement joins TRBV27 to TRBJ2-3; 7 bases fit TRBD2. This CDR3 comprises 16 residues. V shed 5 bases and J 1 base; nucleotides not matched to a gene: 9. CDR1 MNHEY and CDR2 SMNVEV come from the germline V gene (reference sequence). The CDR3 DNA reads as TGTGCCAGCAGTCCCCTCGTGGCGGGAGGCACAGATACGCAGTATTTT. Its protein is CASSPLVAGGTDTQYF.

V gene TRBV19 combines with J gene TRBJ1-3; D uncertain. V shed 3 bases and J shed 1 base, with 7 bases lying between them. CDR3 length: 14 amino acids. The germline V gene has CDR1 LNHDA and CDR2 SQIVND (reference sequence). CDR3 region: CASSISVSGNTIYF. The CDR3, as DNA: TGTGCCAGTAGTATCTCGGTTTCTGGAAACACCATATATTTT. The variable domain in full, with the rest retrieved from reference TRBV19 and TRBJ1-3, is DGGITQSPKYLFRKEGQNVTLSCEQNLNHDAMYWYRQDPGQGLRLIYYSQIVNDFQKGDIAEGYSVSREKKESFPLTVTSAQKNPTAFYLCASSISVSGNTIYFGEGSWLTVV.

V usage is TRBV14 and J usage is TRBJ1-6; a weak D match, TRBD1 (5 bases). CDR3 length: 15 amino acids. The V gene lost 0 bases and the J gene lost 6 bases, with 9 bases spanning the gap. Germline V gene sequence: CDR1 SGHDN, CDR2 FVKESK. The chain's CDR3 is CASSQERGGNSPLHF. CDR3 DNA sequence: TGTGCCAGCAGCCAAGAAAGGGGAGGTAATTCACCCCTCCACTTT.

This chain joins TRBV30 and TRBJ1-2; 7 nucleotides match TRBD1. Germline CDR1 is GTSNPN and CDR2 is SVGIG (reference sequence). Germline trimming cut 5 bases from V and 4 bases from J; bases unmatched to any gene: 4. The CDR3 length is 12 residues. The CDR3: CAWSPGGYGYTF. CDR3 coding DNA: TGTGCCTGGTCGCCAGGGGGCTATGGCTACACCTTC.

The V gene is TRBV6-5, the J gene TRBJ1-3; 9 nucleotides agree with TRBD1. The CDR3 is made up of 15 amino acids. Germline V gives CDR1 MNHEY, CDR2 SVGAGI. V lost 7 bases, J lost 3 bases, and 7 bases stayed unmatched. CDR3: CASKSPGQGGNTIYF. The CDR3 DNA is TGTGCCAGCAAATCACCGGGACAGGGTGGAAACACCATATATTTT.

V and J are TRBV5-5 and TRBJ1-1, with 10 bases identical to TRBD1. Looked up from germline, CDR1 is SGHKS and CDR2 is YYEKEE (reference sequence). The ends lost 5 bases at V and 0 bases at J; junction bases unmatched: 10. This CDR3 has 17 amino acids. This chain's CDR3 is CASSPTGTGDMNTEAFF. CDR3 DNA: TGTGCCAGCAGTCCGACCGGGACAGGGGATATGAACACTGAAGCTTTCTTT.

J is TRBJ2-7 and V is TRBV27; a weak D match, TRBD1 (7 bases). CDR3 size: 14 residues. Germline assignment: CDR1 MNHEY and CDR2 SMNVEV (reference sequence). The germline V and J ends were trimmed by 5 bases and 5 bases, with 16 bases remaining between them. The CDR3 bases are TGTGCCAGCAGTCCGACAGGGAGGTTCGACGAGCAGTACTTC. Protein: CASSPTGRFDEQYF.

V usage is TRBV2 and J usage is TRBJ2-7; tentative D call: TRBD1 (5 bases). V dropped 6 bases and J dropped 1 base, with 7 bases sitting between them. The V gene's germline CDR1 is SNHLY and CDR2 FYNNEI. This CDR3 is 12 amino acids long. This chain's CDR3 is CASRAGSYEQYF. The DNA for the CDR3 is TGTGCCAGCAGGGCAGGGTCCTACGAGCAGTACTTC.